This T cell receptor beta chain was obtained from a study of T cell changes during pregnancy in multiple sclerosis. Germline CDR1 is SNHLY and CDR2 is FYNNEI. Trimming removed 6 bases from V and 3 bases from J; junction bases left unmatched: 4. This CDR3 is 15 amino acids long. Sequenced by immunoSEQ multiplex PCR; TCRdb stores in-frame clones only, minus some. Here the sample spans 65,000 to 85,000 clones, about 93% being singletons. The genes are TRBV2 and TRBJ1-4; TRBD1 matches 10 bases. The specimen comprised peripheral blood, sampled in the second trimester of pregnancy. The receptor comes from a female donor in good health, enrolled as a control in a pregnancy study. The CDR3 protein is CASRDRGMANEKLFF. CDR3 bases: TGTGCCAGCAGGGACAGGGGGATGGCTAATGAAAAACTGTTTTTT.